The T cell receptor beta chain described here comes from a study of OX40 agonist ivuxolimab in advanced cancers. The repertoire was sequenced with immunoSEQ multiplex PCR; TCRdb's copy has only in-frame clones and lacks some. The sample yields some 98,000 clones, around nine tenths seen once. This clone was recorded a few times. V lost 5 bases and J 7 bases, leaving 19 bases between the germline ends. The CDR3 has 15 residues. Germline CDR1 SGHRS, CDR2 YFSETQ. Here the sequenced sample was CD4+ or CD8+ T cells sorted from blood, taken in a trial of the OX40 agonist ivuxolimab. The rearrangement joins TRBV5-1 to TRBJ2-1; D possibly matches TRBD1 or TRBD2 (7 bases each). This TCR was sampled from an adult with an advanced solid tumor such as melanoma, head and neck, liver or kidney cancer. The CDR3 reads CASRPGGKAGNEQFF. Here the CDR3 DNA reads TGCGCCAGCAGGCCAGGGGGGAAAGCGGGGAATGAGCAGTTCTTC. The whole variable domain, filled in from reference TRBV5-1 and TRBJ2-1, reads KAGVTQTPRYLIKTRGQQVTLSCSPISGHRSVSWYQQTPGQGLQFLFEYFSETQRNKGNFPGRFSGRQFSNSRSEMNVSTLELGDSALYLCASRPGGKAGNEQFFGPGTRLTVL.